This is a list of T cell receptor beta chains from one sample in a study of early T cells in non-severe SARS-CoV-2 infection. TCRdb itself ran the 5' RACE reads through MiXCR, one entry per CDR3 protein. Of some 60,000 distinct CDR3 sequences listed, around 12% are singletons. The material was whole blood, obtained at baseline. These TCRs come from an adult who was a healthcare worker with PCR-confirmed SARS-CoV-2 infection or an uninfected control (not recorded which). CDR3s include the opening cysteine and the closing phenylalanine or tryptophan. D genes are given only for firm matches. Size values are once, few and many counts, or a class for expanded clones, and some rows have none.

J gene | clone size | D gene | V gene | CDR3 protein | CDR3 DNA
TRBJ2-7 | NA | TRBD1 | TRBV9 | CASSVGGQGYEQYF | TGTGCCAGCAGCGTAGGGGGACAGGGGTACGAGCAGTACTTC
TRBJ2-5 | few | NA | TRBV11-2 | CASSPQGQEGETQYF | TGTGCCAGCAGCCCTCAAGGACAGGAGGGGGAGACCCAGTACTTC
TRBJ2-6 | few | NA | TRBV7-2 | CASSPSLQVSGANVLTF | TGTGCCAGCAGCCCATCACTGCAAGTCTCTGGGGCCAACGTCCTGACTTTC
TRBJ1-2 | NA | NA | TRBV7-9 | CASSFGSSNYGYTF | TGTGCCAGCAGCTTCGGGAGCAGTAACTATGGCTACACCTTC
TRBJ2-1 | many | NA | TRBV19 | CASSILLRNEQFF | TGTGCCAGTAGTATACTCCTTAGGAATGAGCAGTTCTTC
TRBJ1-2 | few | NA | TRBV29-1 | CSVMGEEDYGYTF | TGCAGCGTTATGGGTGAAGAGGACTATGGCTACACCTTC
TRBJ2-1 | NA | TRBD2 | TRBV11-2 | CASSHRRRWREISYNEQFF | TGTGCCAGCAGTCATAGACGTCGTTGGCGGGAGATCTCCTACAATGAGCAGTTCTTC
TRBJ2-2 | NA | NA | TRBV20-1 | CSASHGRNTGELFF | TGCAGTGCTAGTCACGGGAGAAATACCGGGGAGCTGTTTTTT
TRBJ2-2 | NA | NA | TRBV27 | CASSLLGTGELFF | TGTGCCAGCAGTTTATTAGGGACCGGGGAGCTGTTTTTT
TRBJ2-7 | NA | TRBD2 | TRBV10-2 | CASSVPSGTSAYEQYF | TGCGCCAGCAGTGTTCCCTCCGGGACTAGCGCCTACGAGCAGTACTTC
TRBJ2-5 | few | NA | TRBV11-2 | CASQLTPGAGEYETQYF | TGTGCCAGCCAGCTTACGCCGGGGGCAGGGGAGTATGAGACCCAGTACTTC
TRBJ2-1 | few | NA | TRBV7-6 | CASSLSPGVDEQFF | TGTGCCAGCAGCTTAAGTCCGGGAGTCGATGAGCAGTTCTTC
TRBJ1-1 | few | NA | TRBV5-6 | CASSLKAGTTEAFF | TGTGCCAGCAGCTTGAAAGCGGGAACGACTGAAGCTTTCTTT
TRBJ1-5 | NA | NA | TRBV6-1 | CASSAQGQSQHF | TGTGCCAGCAGTGCACAAGGGCAGTCCCAGCATTTT
TRBJ2-5 | few | NA | TRBV10-3 | CAISESSGPKAETQYF | TGTGCCATCAGTGAGTCCTCGGGACCGAAAGCGGAGACCCAGTACTTC
TRBJ2-3 | few | NA | TRBV29-1 | CSVVGRLTDTQYF | TGCAGCGTTGTGGGGCGGCTCACAGATACGCAGTATTTT
TRBJ2-3 | few | NA | TRBV20-1 | CSARGLLAMDTQYF | TGCAGTGCTAGAGGTTTGCTAGCGATGGATACGCAGTATTTT
TRBJ2-7 | few | TRBD2 | TRBV3-1 | CASSTSGWSYEQYF | TGTGCCAGCAGTACTAGCGGATGGTCCTACGAGCAGTACTTC
TRBJ2-1 | NA | NA | TRBV7-9 | CASSLGTLWYNEQFF | TGTGCCAGCAGCTTGGGAACCTTGTGGTACAATGAGCAGTTCTTC
TRBJ2-5 | NA | TRBD1 | TRBV2 | CASKPRAGGQETQYF | TGTGCCAGCAAGCCCCGGGCAGGGGGCCAAGAGACCCAGTACTTC
TRBJ2-6 | NA | NA | TRBV7-6 | CASGDLRMSGANVLTF | TGTGCCAGCGGGGACTTACGAATGTCCGGGGCCAACGTCCTGACTTTC
TRBJ1-6 | many | NA | TRBV28 | CASSLGGWFPPPLHF | TGTGCCAGCAGTTTAGGCGGTTGGTTCCCCCCACCCCTCCACTTT
TRBJ1-1 | few | NA | TRBV7-2 | CASSTHAGAPAEAFF | TGTGCCAGCAGCACACATGCGGGGGCCCCGGCTGAAGCTTTCTTT
TRBJ1-2 | few | NA | TRBV28 | CASSLGEQDRPGYTF | TGTGCCAGCAGTTTAGGCGAACAGGACCGACCCGGCTACACCTTC
TRBJ2-7 | few | TRBD2 | TRBV20-1 | CSARRLAGDSYEQYF | TGCAGTGCTAGGAGACTAGCGGGAGATTCCTACGAGCAGTACTTC
TRBJ1-2 | NA | NA | TRBV29-1 | CSVEDYGYTF | TGCAGCGTTGAAGACTATGGCTACACCTTC
TRBJ2-2 | NA | NA | TRBV11-2 | CASRGTVNTGDLFF | TGTGCCAGCAGGGGGACCGTGAACACCGGGGATCTGTTTTTT
TRBJ2-7 | NA | TRBD1 | TRBV20-1 | CSAPKRGQGSEQYF | TGCAGTGCACCCAAGCGTGGACAGGGGAGCGAGCAGTACTTC
TRBJ2-1 | NA | NA | TRBV27 | CASSLSGLNEQFF | TGTGCCAGCAGTTTATCGGGACTGAATGAGCAGTTCTTC
TRBJ2-7 | NA | NA | TRBV12-3/TRBV12-4 | CASSFNIYEQYF | TGTGCCAGCAGTTTCAACATTTACGAGCAGTACTTC
TRBJ2-3 | few | NA | TRBV11-2 | CASSFEWGDTQYF | TGTGCCAGCAGCTTCGAGTGGGGGGATACGCAGTATTTT
TRBJ2-7 | NA | TRBD1 | TRBV12-3/TRBV12-4 | CASSLDRGDEQYF | TGTGCCAGCAGTTTAGACAGGGGGGACGAGCAGTACTTC
TRBJ2-1 | many | TRBD2 | TRBV20-1 | CSARGELAGAYNEQFF | TGCAGTGCTAGGGGGGAACTAGCGGGTGCCTACAATGAGCAGTTCTTC
TRBJ2-3 | few | NA | TRBV3-1 | CASSQDFLKGRTDTQYF | TGTGCCAGCAGCCAAGACTTTTTAAAGGGGCGCACAGATACGCAGTATTTT
TRBJ2-5 | few | NA | TRBV6-2/TRBV6-3 | CASSYSDGRPQYF | TGTGCCAGCAGTTACAGCGATGGGAGACCCCAGTACTTC
TRBJ1-1 | NA | NA | TRBV13 | CASSQAGYTEAFF | TGTGCCAGCAGCCAGGCGGGCTACACTGAAGCTTTCTTT
TRBJ2-1 | NA | TRBD2 | TRBV5-4 | CASSSWRGAYNEQFF | TGTGCCAGCAGTTCGTGGCGGGGGGCCTACAATGAGCAGTTCTTC
TRBJ1-3 | NA | NA | TRBV6-5 | CASKDGSGNTIYF | TGTGCCAGTAAGGACGGATCTGGAAACACCATATATTTT
TRBJ2-1 | few | NA | TRBV28 | CASTHSYNEQFF | TGTGCCAGCACCCATTCCTACAATGAGCAGTTCTTC
TRBJ2-4 | NA | NA | TRBV6-2/TRBV6-3 | CASSQRDTPYRAKNIQYF | TGTGCCAGCAGTCAACGAGATACTCCATACAGAGCCAAAAACATTCAGTACTTC
TRBJ1-1 | NA | NA | TRBV27 | CASSPLRGAENTEAFF | TGTGCCAGCAGTCCCCTGCGAGGGGCGGAGAACACTGAAGCTTTCTTT
TRBJ1-1 | few | NA | TRBV6-2/TRBV6-3 | CASSSARDIHEVFF | TGTGCCAGCAGCTCGGCCCGGGACATCCACGAAGTTTTCTTT
TRBJ2-7 | NA | NA | TRBV4-2 | CASSPSGQGLAYEQYF | TGTGCCAGCAGCCCGTCGGGGCAGGGTCTTGCCTACGAGCAGTACTTC
TRBJ2-7 | NA | NA | TRBV7-6 | CASSYSGRSEQYF | TGTGCCAGCAGCTATAGCGGCAGGAGCGAGCAGTACTTC
TRBJ2-3 | few | TRBD2 | TRBV24-1 | CATSDWTSGGADTQYF | TGTGCCACCAGTGATTGGACTAGCGGGGGAGCAGATACGCAGTATTTT
TRBJ2-1 | NA | TRBD2 | TRBV19 | CASSITAGVDNEQFF | TGTGCCAGTAGTATTACAGCGGGAGTAGACAATGAGCAGTTCTTC
TRBJ2-3 | once | NA | TRBV20-1 | CSARNSIPQLYF | TGCAGTGCTAGAAATAGTATCCCCCAACTGTATTTT